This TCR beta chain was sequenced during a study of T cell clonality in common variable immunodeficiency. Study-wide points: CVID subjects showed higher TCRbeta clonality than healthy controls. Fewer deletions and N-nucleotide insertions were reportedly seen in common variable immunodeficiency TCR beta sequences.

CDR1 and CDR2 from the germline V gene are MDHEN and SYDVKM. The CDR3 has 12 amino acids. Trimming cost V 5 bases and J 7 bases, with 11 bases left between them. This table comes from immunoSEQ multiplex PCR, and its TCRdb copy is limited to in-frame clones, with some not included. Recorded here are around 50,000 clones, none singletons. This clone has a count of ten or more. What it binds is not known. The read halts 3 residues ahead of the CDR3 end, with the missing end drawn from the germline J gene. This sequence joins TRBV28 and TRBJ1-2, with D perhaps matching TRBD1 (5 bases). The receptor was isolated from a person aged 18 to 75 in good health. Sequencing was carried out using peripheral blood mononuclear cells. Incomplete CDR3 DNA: TGTGCCAGCAGTCTACAGGAGCGTGGC. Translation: CASSLQERG. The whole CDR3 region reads CASSLQERGYTF.